This TCR beta chain was obtained from a study of T-cell memory formation after mild COVID-19. The wider study: Largely, the TCR clusters proved donor specific.

V was pared by 0 bases and J by 3 bases, with 12 bases between. Germline CDR1 SGHKS, CDR2 YYEKEE (reference sequence). The CDR3 contains 15 residues. Study findings and constraints: Contracting CD4+ clones were located mainly in CM and EM, and CD8+ clones in EMRA. Several responding clones turned up in pre-infection memory, indicating that cross-reactive memory may have taken part. From day 15 to 85, contracting clones were balanced between CD4 and CD8, whereas later expanders leaned toward CD4+.

Each CDR3 protein gets one entry after TCRdb re-called the 5' RACE reads with MiXCR. The sample lists approximately 150,000 distinct CDR3 sequences, approximately 6% occurring once. The table lists this clonotype with a few counts. No antigen is known for it. V gene TRBV5-5 combines with J gene TRBJ1-1; possible D gene TRBD1, 5 bases. The receptor was derived from an adult woman who had mild COVID-19 (a few samples of this study predate the infection). Cell type and time point are not known. The specimen sequenced was PBMCs or a T cell subset sorted from them (not recorded which). CDR3 sequence: CASSLVGAWDTEAFF. The CDR3 DNA is TGTGCCAGCAGCTTGGTCGGGGCGTGGGACACTGAAGCTTTCTTT.